This passage covers 20 T cell receptor beta chains from one sample sequenced in a study of T cell repertoires in cytomegalovirus infection. What these receptors recognize is not known. MiXCR, applied by TCRdb to the reads, yields one record per CDR3 protein. The table has about 900,000 distinct CDR3 sequences, approximately 31% seen once. Sample: cultured CD8+ T cells from PBMCs, taken from culture after CMV antigen stimulation. The source of these receptors is a human donor in good health (CMV status not recorded). Some clones in this sample may be carry-over from other donors' samples.

The CDR3, as DNA: TGTGCCAGCAGTTTAGGCCAGGGGCCGTTCTTC. Amino acid sequence: CASSLGQGPFF. J is TRBJ2-1 and V is TRBV12-3 or TRBV12-4; tentatively, D is TRBD1 (6 bases). The CDR3 spans 11 residues. Between the trimmed V and J ends, which lost 1 base and 15 bases, there was a span of 10 bases.

The chain uses TRBV12-3 or TRBV12-4 and TRBJ1-5; D possibly corresponds to TRBD1 (6 bases). The CDR3 is made up of 14 amino acids. V dropped 4 bases and J dropped 6 bases, with 13 bases sitting between them. The CDR3 sequence: CASSSSTGPQPQHF. DNA of the CDR3: TGTGCCAGCAGTTCATCGACAGGTCCTCAGCCCCAGCATTTT.

The chain employs TRBV7-9 and TRBJ2-2, with a weak D call TRBD1 (5 bases). There are 13 residues in the CDR3. The V end was cut by 7 bases, the J end by 4 bases, with 10 bases between. From germline, CDR1 is SEHNR and CDR2 FQNEAQ (reference sequence). CDR3 region: CASNPTVTGELFF. The DNA for the CDR3 is TGTGCCAGCAACCCGACAGTCACCGGGGAGCTGTTTTTT.

CDR3 loop: CATSDGRGVLDEQFF. Here the CDR3 DNA reads TGTGCCACCAGTGATGGGCGGGGGGTCCTGGATGAGCAGTTCTTC. The V and J genes are TRBV24-1 and TRBJ2-1; 8 bases are a match to TRBD2. The CDR3 runs to 15 residues. CDR1 and CDR2 from the germline V gene are KGHDR and SFDVKD. V dropped 3 bases and J dropped 8; count of bases not matched to a gene: 8.

The chain has TRBV13 and TRBJ2-6; D is tentatively TRBD1 or TRBD2 (5 bases each). The CDR3 extends over 18 amino acids. Trimming removed 5 bases from V and 2 bases from J, with 19 bases in between. CDR1 and CDR2 (germline): PRHDT, FYEKMQ (reference sequence). CDR3 in DNA: TGTGCCAGCAGCCACCGGGACGCCGGTAGGACTGGGGCCAACGTCCTGACTTTC. Its translation: CASSHRDAGRTGANVLTF.

This clonotype has a handful of counts. Here the CDR3 reads CSVGLAGVSGETQYF. As DNA, the CDR3 is TGCAGCGTTGGTCTAGCGGGGGTTTCAGGGGAGACCCAGTACTTC. The rearrangement links TRBV29-1 to TRBJ2-5, with 10 bases fitting TRBD2. The V and J ends lost 4 bases and 5 bases, in that order; junction bases with no gene match: 10. CDR3 size: 15 residues. CDR1 is SQVTM and CDR2 is ANQGSEA in the germline V gene.

For this clonotype: Its ends do not fully match the called genes, so a read error is possible. The gene calls are TRBV11-1 and TRBJ1-2; no definite D call. Germline-derived CDR1 and CDR2 are SGHAT and FQDESV (reference sequence). The CDR3 loop spans 16 amino acids. The CDR3 nucleotides read TGTGTCAGCAGCTTAGTATCTGGCAGACCTAACTATGGCTACACCTTC. Residues: CVSSLVSGRPNYGYTF.

The CDR3 protein is CASGFGLLGENYNEQFF. For the CDR3, the DNA is TGTGCTAGTGGTTTTGGACTCCTTGGAGAGAACTACAATGAGCAGTTCTTC. The chain couples TRBV12-5 to TRBJ2-1, with a possible D match to TRBD2 (5 bases). CDR3 length: 17 residues. Per germline, CDR1 LGHNT and CDR2 FRNRAP. V was cut by 3 bases and J by 3 bases, with 18 bases left in between. Using reference TRBV12-5 and TRBJ2-1 for the parts outside the CDR3, the full variable domain is DARVTQTPRHKVTEMGQEVTMRCQPILGHNTVFWYRQTMMQGLELLAYFRNRAPLDDSGMPKDRFSAEMPDATLATLKIQPSEPRDSAVYFCASGFGLLGENYNEQFFGPGTRLTVL.

This clonotype appeared a few times. The chain couples TRBV14 to TRBJ2-3, with no clear D. Trimming removed 1 base from V and 5 bases from J, with 16 bases in between. This CDR3 is built from 16 residues. Germline V gives CDR1 SGHDN, CDR2 FVKESK. CDR3 bases: TGTGCCAGCAGCCAAGGGACCGACTGGAATCGAGATACGCAGTATTTT. Its protein product is CASSQGTDWNRDTQYF.

This clonotype appeared many times. V is TRBV7-6 and J is TRBJ2-5, with D unresolved. The CDR3 contains 14 residues. Germline lookup yields CDR1 SGHVS and CDR2 FNYEAQ. V lost 5 bases and J lost 2, with 12 bases in between. The CDR3 region is CASSPGVSQETQYF. Written as DNA, the CDR3 is TGTGCCAGCAGCCCTGGGGTCAGTCAAGAGACCCAGTACTTC.

CDR3 nucleotide sequence: TGTGCCAGCAGTAGGGGGGCTTACACCGGGGAGCTGTTTTTT. Its protein is CASSRGAYTGELFF. The rearrangement uses TRBV27 and TRBJ2-2; D might be TRBD1 or TRBD2, each matching 6 bases. V dropped 5 bases and J dropped 3 bases, with 10 bases sitting between them. Germline V CDR1 and CDR2: MNHEY, SMNVEV (reference sequence). The CDR3 extends over 14 amino acids.

This clonotype has just a few counts. The chain carries TRBV10-3 and TRBJ1-3, with D uncertain. The CDR3 has 12 residues. V dropped 4 bases and J dropped 8 bases, with 9 bases sitting between them. CDR1 is ENHRY and CDR2 is SYGVKD in the germline V gene. DNA of the CDR3: TGTGCCATCAGTGGTGAGGAAGACACCATATATTTT. Its translation is CAISGEEDTIYF.

The genes are TRBV6-5 and TRBJ2-5; TRBD1 aligns across 7 bases. Germline CDR1 and CDR2: MNHEY and SVGAGI. The V gene end was trimmed by 5 bases and the J gene end by 4 bases; junction bases not matched to a gene: 10. This CDR3 is built from 15 residues. The CDR3 nucleotides read TGTGCCAGCAGTCAGGGACAGCTTGAGGGAGAGACCCAGTACTTC. Protein product: CASSQGQLEGETQYF.

This clonotype was seen just once. The chain employs TRBV6-5 and TRBJ2-5; 7 positions agree with TRBD1. Germline-derived CDR1 and CDR2 are MNHEY and SVGAGI. The CDR3 contains 14 residues. V was clipped by 8 bases and J by 4 bases; unmatched bases: 10. CDR3 amino acids: CASGQDKGAETQYF. Here the CDR3 DNA reads TGTGCCAGCGGACAGGACAAAGGGGCAGAGACCCAGTACTTC.

This clonotype was observed a handful of times. This chain links TRBV19 with TRBJ2-7; D is perhaps TRBD2 (5 bases). This CDR3 has 15 residues. Germline CDR1 LNHDA, CDR2 SQIVND (reference sequence). The germline V and J ends were trimmed by 5 bases and 5 bases, with 19 bases remaining between them. The CDR3 protein is CASSDSTISGNEQYV. The CDR3 DNA follows: TGTGCCAGTAGTGATAGCACCATTTCCGGGAACGAGCAGTACGTC.

The chain recombines TRBV2 with TRBJ1-2, with TRBD1 identical over 7 bases. CDR1 is SNHLY, CDR2 FYNNEI, per germline. V lost 2 bases, J lost 4 bases, and 16 bases stayed unmatched. The CDR3 length is 18 residues. The CDR3 loop reads CASSETLEGAGSSYGYTF. CDR3 DNA: TGTGCCAGCAGTGAAACTTTGGAGGGGGCAGGTTCTTCCTATGGCTACACCTTC.

In this sample, this clonotype turned up a few times. The chain recombines TRBV11-2 with TRBJ1-5, with D tentatively TRBD1 (5 bases). The germline V gene encodes CDR1 SGHAT and CDR2 FQNNGV. The CDR3 is 16 residues long. Trimming took off 5 bases at V and 2 bases at J, with 16 bases between the two ends. CDR3 sequence reads: CASSRTGLLGNQPQHF. The CDR3 DNA reads TGTGCCAGCAGCCGGACGGGACTTTTGGGCAATCAGCCCCAGCATTTT.

The chain joins TRBV20-1 to TRBJ2-5; 10 bases fit TRBD2. The germline V gene has CDR1 DFQATT and CDR2 SNEGSKA (reference sequence). V dropped 0 bases and J dropped 5; count of bases not matched to a gene: 9. This CDR3 region has 16 residues. The CDR3 DNA reads TGCAGTGCTAGAGATTTTGCAGCGGGGGGGCGGGAGACCCAGTACTTC. This sequence encodes CSARDFAAGGRETQYF.

The chain uses TRBV27 and TRBJ2-5; no reliable D call. CDR1 and CDR2 (germline): MNHEY, SMNVEV (reference sequence). The V end was cut by 7 bases, the J end by 3 bases, with 15 bases between. This CDR3 has 14 residues. CDR3 amino acids: CASTPSVGEETQYF. CDR3 nucleotide sequence: TGTGCCAGCACCCCCTCCGTGGGTGAAGAGACCCAGTACTTC.

This clonotype was counted at least ten times. This chain links TRBV27 with TRBJ2-3; 11 bases are a match to TRBD2. CDR3 length: 15 residues. The ends lost 5 bases at V and 2 bases at J; junction bases unmatched: 3. Per germline, CDR1 MNHEY and CDR2 SMNVEV (reference sequence). CDR3 in amino acids: CASSLLAGVTDTQYF. The CDR3 nucleotides read TGTGCCAGCAGTCTACTAGCGGGGGTCACAGATACGCAGTATTTT.